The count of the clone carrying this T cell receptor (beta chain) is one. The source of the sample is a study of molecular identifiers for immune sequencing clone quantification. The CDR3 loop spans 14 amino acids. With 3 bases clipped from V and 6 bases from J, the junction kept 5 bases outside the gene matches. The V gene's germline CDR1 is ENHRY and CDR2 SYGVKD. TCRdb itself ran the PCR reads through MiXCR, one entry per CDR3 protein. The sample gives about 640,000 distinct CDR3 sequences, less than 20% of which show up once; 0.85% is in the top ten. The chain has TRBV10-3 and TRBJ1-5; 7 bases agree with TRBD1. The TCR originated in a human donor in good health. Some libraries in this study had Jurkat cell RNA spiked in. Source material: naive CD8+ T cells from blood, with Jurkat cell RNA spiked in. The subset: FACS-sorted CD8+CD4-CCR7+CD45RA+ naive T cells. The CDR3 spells CAISDTGVGQPQHF. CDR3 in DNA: TGTGCCATCAGTGACACAGGGGTGGGTCAGCCCCAGCATTTT.